The next 4 T cell receptor beta chains were all read from a single sample in a study of beta chain features in type 1 diabetes. Of the isolated RNA, all was reverse transcribed, and so the sequenced material was expressed TCRB transcripts. Libraries were prepared by immunoSEQ multiplex PCR; TCRdb keeps only in-frame clonotypes and omits some of them. The sample yields about 360,000 clones, 10% to 15% seen once. Sequencing was carried out using naive CD4+ T cells from blood. These receptors all come from a man aged 18 to 29 in good health.

V and J are TRBV28 and TRBJ2-3; no clear D. Germline CDR1 is MDHEN and CDR2 is SYDVKM. V lost 10 bases to trimming and J lost 0 bases, with 8 bases between them. CDR3 length equals 12 residues. The CDR3 here is CATQASTDTQYF. The CDR3 DNA reads as TGTGCCACCCAGGCCAGCACAGATACGCAGTATTTT. The full variable domain, its missing parts supplied by reference TRBV28 and TRBJ2-3, is DVKVTQSSRYLVKRTGEKVFLECVQDMDHENMFWYRQDPGLGLRLIYFSYDVKMKEKGDIPEGYSVSREKKERFSLILESASTNQTSMYLCATQASTDTQYFGPGTRLTVL.

CDR3 in amino acids: CAWRGGTAVSSYTF. The CDR3 DNA sequence: TGTGCCTGGAGGGGGGGGACGGCAGTAAGTAGCTACACCTTC. The genes are TRBV30 and TRBJ1-2, with D tentatively TRBD1 (5 bases). The V gene's germline CDR1 is GTSNPN and CDR2 SVGIG (reference sequence). Trimming took 3 bases from V and 9 from J, leaving 20 bases between them. This CDR3 is 14 amino acids long.

This clone came up a few times. CDR3 sequence: CASSPPDRAEQYF. DNA for the CDR3: TGTGCCAGCAGTCCACCCGACAGGGCCGAGCAGTACTTC. The J gene is TRBJ2-7, the V gene TRBV28; 7 bases are a match to TRBD1. Germline values: CDR1 MDHEN, CDR2 SYDVKM. The CDR3 runs 13 residues. V shed 5 bases and J 6 bases; nucleotides not matched to a gene: 7.

The chain recombines TRBV9 with TRBJ2-7, with D perhaps TRBD1 (5 bases). Trimming cost V 3 bases and J 8 bases, with 18 bases left between them. Germline V gene lookup returns CDR1 SGDLS and CDR2 YYNGEE. The CDR3 has 14 amino acids. The CDR3: CASSATPTDLKQYF. The CDR3 DNA is TGTGCCAGCAGCGCCACTCCGACAGACCTCAAGCAGTACTTC.